Below, one TCR beta chain is given with its context. These data come from a study of blood T cell repertoires in COVID-19. Study-level information: Nucleic acid was either cDNA or gDNA, and it came from T cells, B-cell-depleted T cells, or PBMCs.

Adults between about 18 and 95 years of age took part from about two dozen US areas. Clinical history as reported by participants underpinned cohort assignment. As processed by the authors: How many nucleated cells were present was estimated from reference gene primer amplification. The method was immunoSEQ multiplex PCR; TCRdb's version includes in-frame clones alone and lacks a portion of them. For V, J and clone size, that table is used; D and trimming come from the DNA. The data hold approximately 210,000 clones, with roughly four fifths observed a single time. In germline, CDR1 is MDHEN, CDR2 SYDVKM. Trimming removed 5 bases from V and 10 bases from J; junction bases left unmatched: 16. The CDR3 spans 16 residues.

Sequenced: PBMCs or T cells enriched from blood (not recorded which). The chain is built from TRBV28 and TRBJ1-4; 7 nucleotides align to TRBD1. The sequence derives from a man aged 40-49 years who had recovered from COVID-19. The CDR3 coding sequence is TGTGCCAGCAGTACCACGACAGGGTCGATCCGAGGAAAACTGTTTTTT. Encoded protein: CASSTTTGSIRGKLFF.